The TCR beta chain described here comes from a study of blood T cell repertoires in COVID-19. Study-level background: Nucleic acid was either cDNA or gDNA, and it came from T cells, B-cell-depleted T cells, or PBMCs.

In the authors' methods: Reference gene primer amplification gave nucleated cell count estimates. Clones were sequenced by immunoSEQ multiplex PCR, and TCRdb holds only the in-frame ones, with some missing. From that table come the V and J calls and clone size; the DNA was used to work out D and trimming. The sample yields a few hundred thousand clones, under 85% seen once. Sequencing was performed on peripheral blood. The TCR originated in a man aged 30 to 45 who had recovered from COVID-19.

In nucleotides, the CDR3 is TGTGCCAGCGGGGGAGGACAACCCACAGATACGCAGTATTTT. Amino acids: CASGGGQPTDTQYF. V gene TRBV7-3 combines with J gene TRBJ2-3; D possibly corresponds to TRBD2 (6 bases). Trimming removed 8 bases from V and 2 bases from J, with 14 bases in between. CDR1 and CDR2 from the germline V gene are SGHTA and FQGTGA. The CDR3 is 14 residues long.